Only a few counts were recorded for the clone carrying this T cell receptor (beta chain). This may arise from a read error, as a much more abundant clone is one base away. The sample comes from a study of T-cell reconstitution after alpha-beta-depleted transplantation in children. Unique molecular identifiers were incorporated during preparation of the TCRbeta library. One entry per CDR3 protein, called by TCRdb with MiXCR from the PCR reads. Among over 200,000 distinct CDR3 sequences listed, about 9.5% were seen once. Per the germline V gene, CDR1 is MNHEY and CDR2 is SMNVEV (reference sequence). CDR3 size: 15 residues. Trimming stripped 3 bases from V and 1 base from J, with 11 bases between.

Specimen: PBMCs from the stem cell graft donor, collected from the stem cell graft. The chain joins TRBV27 to TRBJ2-3; D might be TRBD1 (5 bases). This receptor was identified in a human donor who donated a stem cell graft to a child with acute lymphoblastic leukemia. The CDR3 spells CASSLDKVGTDTQYF. In DNA, the CDR3 is TGTGCCAGCAGTTTGGACAAGGTGGGCACAGATACGCAGTATTTT.